Each of the 27 T cell receptor beta chains below was sequenced from the same sample in a study of blood T cell repertoires in COVID-19. Assay used: immunoSEQ multiplex PCR; TCRdb lists only in-frame clones, some missing. The sample consists of roughly 250,000 clones, around 87% of them appearing once. Input material: PBMCs or T cells enriched from blood (not recorded which). The receptors shown here come from a woman in her thirties or forties with acute COVID-19.

This chain connects TRBV6-1 to TRBJ2-1, with TRBD2 matching over 10 bases. In germline, CDR1 is MNHNS, CDR2 SASEGT. The CDR3 runs to 16 residues. The V segment lost 3 bases and the J segment 1 base; nucleotides outside the gene matches: 3. This CDR3 reads CASSDRTSGSYNEQFF. As DNA, the CDR3 is TGTGCCAGCAGTGATCGGACTAGCGGTTCCTACAATGAGCAGTTCTTC.

The V call is TRBV11-2, the J call TRBJ2-3; D perhaps matches TRBD2 (6 bases). The CDR3 is 15 amino acids. Germline V lookup: CDR1 SGHAT, CDR2 FQNNGV. Trimming shortened V by 4 bases and J by 1 base, and 12 bases separated the two germline ends. Written as DNA, the CDR3 is TGTGCCAGCAGCTCGTTGGCTAGCGGCACAGATACGCAGTATTTT. Translated, it gives CASSSLASGTDTQYF.

V and J are TRBV11-3 and TRBJ2-6; weak D call: TRBD2 (6 bases). In germline, CDR1 is SGHNT, CDR2 YENEEA. The CDR3 totals 18 residues. Trimming left V 5 bases short and J 3 bases short, with 20 bases between. The CDR3 bases are TGTGCCAGCAGCCCCAACCCGGCCGGGGGATTTGGGGCCAACGTCCTGACTTTC. This encodes CASSPNPAGGFGANVLTF. Full variable domain (missing parts from reference TRBV11-3 and TRBJ2-6): EAGVVQSPRYKIIEKKQPVAFWCNPISGHNTLYWYLQNLGQGPELLIRYENEEAVDDSQLPKDRFSAERLKGVDSTLKIQPAELGDSAVYLCASSPNPAGGFGANVLTFGAGSRLTVL.

The V gene is TRBV9, the J gene TRBJ2-5; 10 bases align to TRBD1. The length of the CDR3 is 14 residues. Germline CDR1 reads SGDLS; CDR2 reads YYNGEE. Trimming at V came to 0 bases and at J to 5 bases, leaving 1 base not matched to a gene. CDR3 bases: TGTGCCAGCAGCGTAGGACAGGGGGCCGAGACCCAGTACTTC. The encoded protein is CASSVGQGAETQYF.

The J gene is TRBJ1-1, the V gene TRBV11-3; TRBD1 might be the D (5 bases). The germline CDR1 and CDR2 sequences are SGHNT and YENEEA. V lost 1 base, J lost 0 bases, and 6 bases lay in between. This CDR3 has 14 amino acids. This CDR3 is CASSLGQMNTEAFF. For the CDR3, the DNA is TGTGCCAGCAGCTTAGGACAGATGAACACTGAAGCTTTCTTT.

This clone showed up just once. This chain links TRBV6-5 with TRBJ1-2; TRBD1 aligns across 10 bases. Trimming at V came to 4 bases and at J to 8 bases, leaving 7 bases not matched to a gene. Germline lookup yields CDR1 MNHEY and CDR2 SVGAGI. CDR3 length equals 14 residues. CDR3 sequence: CASSSGTGALGYTF. In nucleotides, the CDR3 is TGTGCCAGCAGTTCGGGGACAGGGGCCTTAGGCTACACCTTC.

To note about this clone: Its ends do not fully match the called genes, so a read error is possible. This chain links TRBV14 with TRBJ2-7; D call uncertain. CDR3 length: 14 amino acids. Germline values: CDR1 SGHDN, CDR2 FVKESK. In nucleotides, the CDR3 is TGTGCCAGCAGCCGAAGTCTGAGCTCCGACGAGCAGTACTTC. Translating it yields CASSRSLSSDEQYF.

The chain is built from TRBV19 and TRBJ1-6, with TRBD1 identical over 9 bases. V lost 9 bases, J lost 8 bases, and 5 bases stayed unmatched. This CDR3 has 13 amino acids. Germline loops: CDR1 LNHDA, CDR2 SQIVND (reference sequence). As DNA, the CDR3 is TGTGCCAGCCGACAGGGGGGACATTCACCCCTCCACTTT. Encoded protein: CASRQGGHSPLHF. Complete variable domain (other parts from reference TRBV19 and TRBJ1-6): DGGITQSPKYLFRKEGQNVTLSCEQNLNHDAMYWYRQDPGQGLRLIYYSQIVNDFQKGDIAEGYSVSREKKESFPLTVTSAQKNPTAFYLCASRQGGHSPLHFGNGTRLTVT.

This rearrangement joins TRBV11-2 to TRBJ2-3; 10 bases are a match to TRBD2. The V segment lost 3 bases and the J segment 5 bases; nucleotides outside the gene matches: 11. The CDR3 spans 17 residues. The V gene's germline CDR1 is SGHAT and CDR2 FQNNGV. CDR3 protein: CASSFSVLAGRGDTQYF. Here the CDR3 DNA reads TGTGCCAGCAGCTTTTCGGTACTAGCGGGACGAGGAGATACGCAGTATTTT.

The CDR3 bases are TGTGCCACCAGCAGAGATTTTGAGGTAGCTAACTATGGCTACACCTTC. It is translated as CATSRDFEVANYGYTF. The rearrangement joins TRBV15 to TRBJ1-2; no definite D call. CDR3 size: 16 residues. CDR1 and CDR2 from the germline V gene are LNHNV and YYDKDF (reference sequence). Trimming stripped 0 bases from V and 0 bases from J, with 11 bases between.

This sequence joins TRBV5-1 and TRBJ2-7, with TRBD1 identical over 7 bases. Germline CDR1 SGHRS, CDR2 YFSETQ. The CDR3 loop spans 16 amino acids. The J segment lost 0 bases and the V segment lost 2 bases, leaving 8 bases of the junction unmatched. The DNA for the CDR3 is TGCGCCAGCAGCTTAGACAGGGCAAAATCCTCCTACGAGCAGTACTTC. It codes for CASSLDRAKSSYEQYF.

The CDR3 region is CASSLISNEQFF. CDR3 coding DNA: TGTGCCAGCAGCTTAATATCCAATGAGCAGTTCTTC. V and J are TRBV11-2 and TRBJ2-1; D is ambiguous. The germline V gene has CDR1 SGHAT and CDR2 FQNNGV. There are 12 residues in the CDR3. V shed 2 bases and J shed 6 bases, with 5 bases lying between them.

This chain joins TRBV5-1 and TRBJ2-5; D may be TRBD2 (6 bases). Trimming shortened V by 0 bases and J by 2 bases, and 8 bases separated the two germline ends. There are 14 residues in the CDR3. From germline, CDR1 is SGHRS and CDR2 YFSETQ. CDR3 in DNA: TGCGCCAGCAGCTTGGAAAGCGGGCAAGAGACCCAGTACTTC. Protein: CASSLESGQETQYF. Full variable domain (missing parts from reference TRBV5-1 and TRBJ2-5): KAGVTQTPRYLIKTRGQQVTLSCSPISGHRSVSWYQQTPGQGLQFLFEYFSETQRNKGNFPGRFSGRQFSNSRSEMNVSTLELGDSALYLCASSLESGQETQYFGPGTRLLVL.

The J gene is TRBJ2-1, the V gene TRBV5-8, with TRBD2 as a possible D gene (6 bases). The V gene's germline CDR1 is SGHTS and CDR2 YDEGEE. Trimming removed 4 bases at V and 4 bases at J, with 15 bases between. The CDR3 is 15 residues long. CDR3 coding DNA: TGTGCCAGCAGCCCCGGGACTGCGGCGTACAATGAGCAGTTCTTC. Amino acid sequence: CASSPGTAAYNEQFF.

The chain is built from TRBV27 and TRBJ1-5; 8 positions agree with TRBD1. V lost 0 bases and J lost 2; bases outside the gene matches: 6. Germline V gene lookup returns CDR1 MNHEY and CDR2 SMNVEV (reference sequence). This CDR3 has 17 amino acids. The chain's CDR3 is CASSLSAPGQGNQPQHF. The DNA for the CDR3 is TGTGCCAGCAGTTTATCGGCCCCGGGACAGGGCAATCAGCCCCAGCATTTT.

For the CDR3, the DNA is TGCGCCAGCAGCTCACTAGCGGGAGGGCTTAATGAGCAGTTCTTC. It yields the protein CASSSLAGGLNEQFF. The rearrangement joins TRBV5-1 to TRBJ2-1; 13 positions match TRBD2. Per the germline V gene, CDR1 is SGHRS and CDR2 is YFSETQ. This CDR3 region has 15 residues. V lost 3 bases to trimming and J lost 7 bases; unmatched junction nucleotides: 4.

The V gene is TRBV24-1, the J gene TRBJ2-1; TRBD2 matches at 10 bases. The length of the CDR3 is 14 residues. The junction had 6 bases not matched to a gene; V was cut back by 7 bases and J by 7 bases. Per the germline V gene, CDR1 is KGHDR and CDR2 is SFDVKD. The CDR3 DNA follows: TGTGCCACCAGAGACCCTAGCGGGAGTAATGAGCAGTTCTTC. This sequence encodes CATRDPSGSNEQFF.

This clone was picked up one time. The chain employs TRBV5-1 and TRBJ1-1, with TRBD1 as a possible D gene (5 bases). Germline CDR1 SGHRS, CDR2 YFSETQ. The V end lost 7 bases, the J end lost 5 bases, and 18 bases lay between the germline ends. CDR3 size: 14 residues. In nucleotides, the CDR3 is TGCGCCAGCTACTTGCAGGGAGGTCGAACTGAAGCTTTCTTT. Its protein is CASYLQGGRTEAFF.

The rearrangement links TRBV2 to TRBJ2-7; 10 bases map to TRBD1. The V gene's germline CDR1 is SNHLY and CDR2 FYNNEI. J was trimmed by 5 bases and V by 8 bases; bases with no gene match: 9. The CDR3 is 14 residues long. The CDR3 protein is CASGRDRGEDEQYF. CDR3 nucleotides: TGTGCCAGCGGTCGGGACAGGGGCGAAGACGAGCAGTACTTC.

The V gene is TRBV11-2, the J gene TRBJ2-5, with 7 bases fitting TRBD1. The CDR3 extends over 15 amino acids. Germline-derived CDR1 and CDR2 are SGHAT and FQNNGV. Trimming cost V 5 bases and J 2 bases; bases outside gene matches: 8. The CDR3: CASSIQGPQQETQYF. As DNA, the CDR3 is TGTGCCAGCAGCATACAGGGGCCTCAACAAGAGACCCAGTACTTC.

The rearrangement links TRBV4-1 to TRBJ2-3, with 10 bases identical to TRBD2. Losses at the gene ends were 0 bases for V and 3 bases for J; bases not matched to a gene: 6. CDR1 MGHRA and CDR2 YSYEKL come from the germline V gene. The CDR3 runs 17 residues. Here the CDR3 DNA reads TGCGCCAGCAGCCAAGAGTCTAGCGGGAGTAGGACAGATACGCAGTATTTT. This sequence encodes CASSQESSGSRTDTQYF.

The sample holds a few counts of this clone. The rearrangement uses TRBV5-1 and TRBJ2-7; TRBD1 agrees at 8 bases. J gave up 4 bases and V 5 bases, and 5 bases lay outside the gene matches. The CDR3 runs to 13 residues. Germline values: CDR1 SGHRS, CDR2 YFSETQ. The CDR3 bases are TGCGCCAGCAGGAGGACAGGGAGTTACGAGCAGTACTTC. It specifies CASRRTGSYEQYF.

This CDR3 is CSASEGGRGTEAFF. The CDR3 bases are TGCAGTGCTAGTGAGGGGGGGCGCGGCACTGAAGCTTTCTTT. This rearrangement joins TRBV20-1 to TRBJ1-1; perhaps TRBD1 as D (6 bases). Germline V gives CDR1 DFQATT, CDR2 SNEGSKA (reference sequence). The V and J ends lost 3 bases and 4 bases respectively, with 15 bases between them. CDR3 length: 14 residues.

This chain connects TRBV6-5 to TRBJ2-3; no clear D gene. Trimming removed 10 bases at V and 0 bases at J, with 8 bases between. The germline CDR1 and CDR2 sequences are MNHEY and SVGAGI. The CDR3 runs 12 residues. The DNA of the CDR3 is TGTGCCACCCTGAGCAGCACAGATACGCAGTATTTT. This encodes CATLSSTDTQYF.

This rearrangement joins TRBV7-9 to TRBJ2-7, with 9 nucleotides matching TRBD2. There are 14 residues in the CDR3. J was trimmed by 7 bases and V by 3 bases; bases with no gene match: 7. The germline gives CDR1 SEHNR, CDR2 FQNEAQ (reference sequence). The CDR3 nucleotides are TGTGCCAGCAGCTTTTCGGCTAGCGGGATTGAGCAGTACTTC. Amino acids: CASSFSASGIEQYF. Based on the CDR3 plus reference TRBV7-9 and TRBJ2-7, the full variable domain is DTGVSQNPRHKITKRGQNVTFRCDPISEHNRLYWYRQTLGQGPEFLTYFQNEAQLEKSRLLSDRFSAERPKGSFSTLEIQRTEQGDSAMYLCASSFSASGIEQYFGPGTRLTVT.

The chain uses TRBV6-1 and TRBJ2-1; D is undetermined. The V end was cut by 1 base, the J end by 7 bases, with 5 bases between. This CDR3 contains 12 residues. CDR1 and CDR2 (germline): MNHNS, SASEGT. CDR3 residues: CASSEVRNEQFF. The CDR3 DNA is TGTGCCAGCAGTGAAGTCCGGAATGAGCAGTTCTTC.

The V call is TRBV27, the J call TRBJ2-1, with 8 bases identical to TRBD1. The CDR3 extends over 17 amino acids. The V and J ends lost 5 bases and 7 bases, in that order; junction bases with no gene match: 16. Germline CDR1 and CDR2: MNHEY and SMNVEV (reference sequence). The CDR3 DNA is TGTGCCAGCAGTCTGTGGACAGGGCCAATGAGTGAGAATGAGCAGTTCTTC. Translation: CASSLWTGPMSENEQFF.